These 7 T cell receptor beta chains were all obtained from the same sample, sequenced in a study of T cells after yellow fever vaccination. TCRdb independently ran MiXCR on the 5' RACE reads; one entry per CDR3 protein. Of about 340,000 distinct CDR3 sequences in the sample, almost 4% are singletons; the top ten hold 24%. The specimen comprised PBMCs, sampled 5 days after the yellow fever booster vaccination. The receptors come from a man between 18 and 29 years old who received the YFV17D yellow fever vaccine.

The V and J genes are TRBV6-2 or TRBV6-3 and TRBJ1-2; 10 bases are shared with TRBD1. This CDR3 spans 14 amino acids. The J segment lost 4 bases and the V segment lost 6 bases, leaving 5 bases of the junction unmatched. Per germline, CDR1 MNHEY and CDR2 SVGEGT. The CDR3 DNA is TGTGCCAGCAGCGACAGGGGGCCTCTCTATGGCTACACCTTC. Translated, it gives CASSDRGPLYGYTF.

This clonotype was seen ten or more times. This chain connects TRBV10-3 to TRBJ2-7, with 8 bases aligning to TRBD1. Germline V gives CDR1 ENHRY, CDR2 SYGVKD. This CDR3 spans 13 amino acids. V lost 6 bases and J lost 3; bases outside the gene matches: 4. CDR3 in DNA: TGTGCCATCAGGGACAGGGAGGACTACGAGCAGTACGTC. Translation: CAIRDREDYEQYV.

The table lists this clonotype with a few counts. The chain couples TRBV7-2 to TRBJ2-1; 10 positions match TRBD1. V shed 6 bases, J shed 5 bases, and the junction held 10 bases outside the gene matches. CDR1 SGHTA and CDR2 FQGNSA come from the germline V gene. The CDR3 totals 16 residues. Written as DNA, the CDR3 is TGTGCCAGCAGTCCCACCGCCGGGACAGGGGACAATGAGCAGTTCTTC. It yields the protein CASSPTAGTGDNEQFF. Drawing the rest from reference TRBV7-2 and TRBJ2-1, the complete variable domain is GAGVSQSPSNKVTEKGKDVELRCDPISGHTALYWYRQSLGQGLEFLIYFQGNSAPDKSGLPSDRFSAERTGGSVSTLTIQRTQQEDSAVYLCASSPTAGTGDNEQFFGPGTRLTVL.

The rearrangement links TRBV5-1 to TRBJ2-1; D gene unclear. The length of the CDR3 is 14 residues. The germline gives CDR1 SGHRS, CDR2 YFSETQ. Trimming stripped 2 bases from V and 5 bases from J, with 11 bases between. The CDR3 region is CASSFGQEDNEQFF. CDR3 bases: TGCGCCAGCAGCTTTGGCCAGGAAGACAATGAGCAGTTCTTC.

This clonotype was picked up many times. The J gene is TRBJ2-3, the V gene TRBV12-3 or TRBV12-4; the D gene is possibly TRBD1 (5 bases). Deletions cut 6 bases from V and 4 bases from J, with 8 bases between. The CDR3 has 12 amino acids. Here the CDR3 reads CASSRESDTQYF. CDR3 DNA sequence: TGTGCCAGCAGCAGGGAATCAGATACGCAGTATTTT.

This clonotype was counted many times. The chain carries TRBV12-3 or TRBV12-4 and TRBJ1-2, with 8 bases identical to TRBD1. V shed 3 bases and J 8 bases; nucleotides not matched to a gene: 11. The CDR3 length is 15 residues. The CDR3, as DNA: TGTGCCAGCAGTTTCGGCGGAGACAGGGGCTACGGCTACACCTTC. This sequence encodes CASSFGGDRGYGYTF.

This clonotype was seen more than once but under ten times. The genes are TRBV3-1 and TRBJ1-6; no firm D call. Trimming removed 0 bases at V and 7 bases at J, with 13 bases between. The germline gives CDR1 LGHDT, CDR2 YNNKEL (reference sequence). CDR3 length: 16 amino acids. CDR3 residues: CASSQDRAVFNSPLHF. The CDR3 region has the DNA TGTGCCAGCAGCCAAGATCGGGCAGTATTCAATTCACCCCTCCACTTT.